Presented here are 3 T cell receptor beta chains from one specimen sequenced in a study of identical twins. Each CDR3 protein gets one entry after TCRdb re-called the 5' RACE reads with MiXCR. The sample lists a few hundred thousand distinct CDR3 sequences, over 9% occurring once. These data also featured in a second study, about yellow fever vaccine responses in identical twins.

The sequencing sample was made of CD8+ T cells sorted from blood. These receptors were taken from a woman aged 18-30 years in good health.

This clonotype was observed a few times. This chain links TRBV4-1 with TRBJ2-1; TRBD1 matches 8 bases. The J segment lost 7 bases and the V segment lost 3 bases, leaving 14 bases of the junction unmatched. This CDR3 spans 17 amino acids. From germline, CDR1 is MGHRA and CDR2 YSYEKL. The CDR3 DNA reads TGCGCCAGCAGCCACGCCGGGACAGGCGGGACGGGGAATGAGCAGTTCTTC. Protein product: CASSHAGTGGTGNEQFF.

The chain joins TRBV4-2 to TRBJ2-2, with 10 positions matching TRBD2. Germline CDR1 LGHNA, CDR2 YNFKEQ. The junction had 6 bases not matched to a gene; V was cut back by 0 bases and J by 2 bases. The CDR3 consists of 18 residues. The CDR3 sequence: CASSQEPLAGTNTGELFF. The CDR3 DNA sequence: TGTGCCAGCAGCCAAGAACCACTAGCGGGGACTAACACCGGGGAGCTGTTTTTT.

This clonotype was recorded a few times. The gene calls are TRBV9 and TRBJ2-1; 12 bases map to TRBD2. V dropped 5 bases and J dropped 5; count of bases not matched to a gene: 8. The CDR3 covers 16 residues. Germline V CDR1 and CDR2: SGDLS, YYNGEE. The CDR3 DNA is TGTGCCAGCAGTTCTAGCGGGGGGGGACTTAACAATGAGCAGTTCTTC. Translated, it gives CASSSSGGGLNNEQFF. The complete variable domain, with remaining parts taken from reference TRBV9 and TRBJ2-1, reads DSGVTQTPKHLITATGQRVTLRCSPRSGDLSVYWYQQSLDQGLQFLIQYYNGEERAKGNILERFSAQQFPDLHSELNLSSLELGDSALYFCASSSSGGGLNNEQFFGPGTRLTVL.